The rows below give T cell receptor beta chains drawn from one sample of a study of cytomegalovirus exposure and HLA in healthy donors. Profiled with immunoSEQ multiplex PCR; TCRdb holds only in-frame clones, not every one. The sample carries about 160,000 clones, 60% to 70% recorded once. Sequenced input: PBMCs. Every receptor here comes from a woman aged 55-70 years in good health and CMV-seropositive. Each CDR3 is given with its conserved first and last residue. The order of the fields is V gene, J gene, D gene, CDR3 protein. A D gene is named only where the DNA matches it firmly.

>TRBV4-2|TRBJ2-7|TRBD2
CASSQDRGSGAYEQYF
>TRBV6-1|.|.
CASSALDLVYYEQYF
>TRBV29-1|TRBJ1-2|TRBD1
CSAEGRDRRYGYTF
>TRBV5-8|TRBJ1-1|.
CASSSDPGTKNTEAFF
>TRBV9|TRBJ1-1|.
CASSERLNTEAFF
>TRBV4-3|TRBJ1-2|TRBD1
CASSQGQGAYGYTF
>TRBV18|TRBJ2-2|.
CASSPQTSTGELFF
>TRBV20-1|TRBJ1-2|.
CSALGSDPYTF
>TRBV2|TRBJ2-7|.
CASSDQGYEQYF
>TRBV5-4|TRBJ1-1|TRBD1
CASSEGQGRNTEAFF
>TRBV28|TRBJ2-1|TRBD1
CASSLLRQGQFF
>TRBV18|TRBJ2-4|.
CASSPDLSVSIQYF
>TRBV5-4|TRBJ1-1|.
CATESRQSGTEAFF